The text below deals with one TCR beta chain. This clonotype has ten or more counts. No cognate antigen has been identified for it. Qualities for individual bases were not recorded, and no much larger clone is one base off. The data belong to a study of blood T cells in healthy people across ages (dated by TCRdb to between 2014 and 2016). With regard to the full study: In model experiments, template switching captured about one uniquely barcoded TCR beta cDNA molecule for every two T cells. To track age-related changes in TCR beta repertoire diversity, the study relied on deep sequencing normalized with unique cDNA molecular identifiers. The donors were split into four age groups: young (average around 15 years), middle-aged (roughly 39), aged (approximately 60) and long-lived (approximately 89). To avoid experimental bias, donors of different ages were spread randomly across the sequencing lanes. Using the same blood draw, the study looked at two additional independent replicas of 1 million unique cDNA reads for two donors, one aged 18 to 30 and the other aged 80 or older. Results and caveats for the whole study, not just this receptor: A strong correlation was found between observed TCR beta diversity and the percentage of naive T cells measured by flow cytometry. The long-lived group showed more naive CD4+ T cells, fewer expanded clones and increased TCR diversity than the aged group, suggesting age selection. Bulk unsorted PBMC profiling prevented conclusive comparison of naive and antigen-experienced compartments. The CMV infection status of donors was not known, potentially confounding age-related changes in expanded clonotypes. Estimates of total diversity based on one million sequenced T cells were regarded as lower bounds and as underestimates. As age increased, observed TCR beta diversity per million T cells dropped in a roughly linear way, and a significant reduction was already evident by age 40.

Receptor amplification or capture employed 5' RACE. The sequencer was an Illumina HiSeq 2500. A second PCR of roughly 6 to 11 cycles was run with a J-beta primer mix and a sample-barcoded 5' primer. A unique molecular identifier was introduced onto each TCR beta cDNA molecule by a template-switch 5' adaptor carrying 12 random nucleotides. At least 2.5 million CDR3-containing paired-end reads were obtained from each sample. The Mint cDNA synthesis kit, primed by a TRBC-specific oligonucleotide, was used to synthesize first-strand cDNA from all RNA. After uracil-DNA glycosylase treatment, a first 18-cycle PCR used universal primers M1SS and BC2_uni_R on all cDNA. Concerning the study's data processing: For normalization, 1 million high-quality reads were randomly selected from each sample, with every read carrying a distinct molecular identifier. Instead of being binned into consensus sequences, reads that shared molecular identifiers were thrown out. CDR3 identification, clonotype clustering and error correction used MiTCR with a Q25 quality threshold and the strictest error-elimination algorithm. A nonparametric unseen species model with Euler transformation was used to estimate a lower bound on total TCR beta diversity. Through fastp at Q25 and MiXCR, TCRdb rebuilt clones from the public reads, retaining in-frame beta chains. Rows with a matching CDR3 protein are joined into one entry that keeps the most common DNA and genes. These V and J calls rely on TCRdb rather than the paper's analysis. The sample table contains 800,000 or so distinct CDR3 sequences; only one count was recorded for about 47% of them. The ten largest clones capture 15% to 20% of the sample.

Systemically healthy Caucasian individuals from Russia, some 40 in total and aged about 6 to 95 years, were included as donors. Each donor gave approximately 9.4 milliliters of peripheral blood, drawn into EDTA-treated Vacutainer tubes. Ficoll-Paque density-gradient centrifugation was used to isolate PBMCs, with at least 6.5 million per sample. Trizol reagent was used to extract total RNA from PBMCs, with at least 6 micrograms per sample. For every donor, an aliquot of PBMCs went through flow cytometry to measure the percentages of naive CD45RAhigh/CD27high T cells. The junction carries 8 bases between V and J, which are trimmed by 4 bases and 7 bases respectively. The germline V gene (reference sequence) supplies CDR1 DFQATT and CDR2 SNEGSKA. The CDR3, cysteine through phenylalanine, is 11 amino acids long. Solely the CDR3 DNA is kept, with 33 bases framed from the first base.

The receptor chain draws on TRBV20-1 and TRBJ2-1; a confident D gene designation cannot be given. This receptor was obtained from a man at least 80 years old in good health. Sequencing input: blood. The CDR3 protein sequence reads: CSAIVWNEQFF. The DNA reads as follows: TGCAGTGCTATCGTCTGGAATGAGCAGTTCTTC.